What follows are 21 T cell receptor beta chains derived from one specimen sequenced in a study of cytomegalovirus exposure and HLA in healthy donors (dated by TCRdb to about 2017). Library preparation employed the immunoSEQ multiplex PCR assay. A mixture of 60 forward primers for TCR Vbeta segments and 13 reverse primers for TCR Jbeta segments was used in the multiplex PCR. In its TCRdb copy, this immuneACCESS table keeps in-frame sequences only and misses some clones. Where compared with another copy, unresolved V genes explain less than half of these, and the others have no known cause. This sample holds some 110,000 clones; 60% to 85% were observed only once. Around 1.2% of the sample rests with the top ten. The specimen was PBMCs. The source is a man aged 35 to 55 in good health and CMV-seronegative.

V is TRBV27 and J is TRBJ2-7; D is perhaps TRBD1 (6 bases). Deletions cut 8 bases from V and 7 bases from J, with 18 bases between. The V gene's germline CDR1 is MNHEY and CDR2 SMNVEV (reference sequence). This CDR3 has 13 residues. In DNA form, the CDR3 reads TGTGCCAGCCGGGACATGGCCCCGGGGGAGCAGTACTTC. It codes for CASRDMAPGEQYF.

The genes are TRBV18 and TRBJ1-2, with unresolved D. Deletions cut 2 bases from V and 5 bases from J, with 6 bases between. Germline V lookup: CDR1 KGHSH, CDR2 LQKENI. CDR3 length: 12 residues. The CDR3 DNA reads TGTGCCAGCTCACCAATGGAGTATGGCTACACCTTC. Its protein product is CASSPMEYGYTF.

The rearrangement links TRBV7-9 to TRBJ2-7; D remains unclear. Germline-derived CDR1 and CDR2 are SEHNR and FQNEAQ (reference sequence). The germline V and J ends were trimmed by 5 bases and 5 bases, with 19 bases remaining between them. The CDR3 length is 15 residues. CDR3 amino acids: CASSPFGYEVHEQYF. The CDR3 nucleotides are TGTGCCAGCAGCCCCTTCGGATACGAGGTCCACGAGCAGTACTTC.

CDR3 sequence reads: CASSDTDNEQFF. The CDR3 DNA is TGTGCCAGCAGTGATACAGACAATGAGCAGTTCTTC. The chain joins TRBV6-5 to TRBJ2-1; D gene unclear. CDR1 is MNHEY, CDR2 SVGAGI, per germline. The CDR3 length is 12 residues. The V and J ends lost 5 bases and 5 bases respectively, with 7 bases between them.

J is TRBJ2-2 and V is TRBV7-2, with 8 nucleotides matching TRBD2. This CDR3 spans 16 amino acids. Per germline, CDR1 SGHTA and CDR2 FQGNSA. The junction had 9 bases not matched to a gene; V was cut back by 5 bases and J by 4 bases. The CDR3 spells CASSPGGGGFTGELFF. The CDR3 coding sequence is TGTGCCAGCAGCCCCGGGGGCGGGGGGTTCACCGGGGAGCTGTTTTTT.

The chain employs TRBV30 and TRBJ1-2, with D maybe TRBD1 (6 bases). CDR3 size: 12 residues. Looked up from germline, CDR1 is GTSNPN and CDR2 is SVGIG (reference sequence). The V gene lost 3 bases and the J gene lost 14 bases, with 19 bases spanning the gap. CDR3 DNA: TGTGCCTGGAGCCTATCGCGACAGGCAGGGACCTTC. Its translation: CAWSLSRQAGTF.

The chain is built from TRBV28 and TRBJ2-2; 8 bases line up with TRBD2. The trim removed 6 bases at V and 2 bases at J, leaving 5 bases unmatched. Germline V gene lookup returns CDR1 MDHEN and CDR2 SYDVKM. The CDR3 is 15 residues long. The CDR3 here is CASSLAGRNTGELFF. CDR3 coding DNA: TGTGCCAGCAGCTTAGCGGGGCGTAACACCGGGGAGCTGTTTTTT.

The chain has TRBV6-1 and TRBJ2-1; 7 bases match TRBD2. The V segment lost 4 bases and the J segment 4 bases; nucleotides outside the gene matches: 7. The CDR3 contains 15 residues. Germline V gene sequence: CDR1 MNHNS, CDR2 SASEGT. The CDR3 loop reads CASSVDSGPYNEQFF. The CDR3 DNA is TGTGCCAGCAGTGTCGATAGCGGGCCTTACAATGAGCAGTTCTTC.

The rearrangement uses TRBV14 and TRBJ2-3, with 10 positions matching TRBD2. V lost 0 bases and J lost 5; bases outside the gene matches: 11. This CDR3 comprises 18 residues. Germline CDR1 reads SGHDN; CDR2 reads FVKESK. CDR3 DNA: TGTGCCAGCAGCCAAGATTACCAGCGGGGGGGCCTGGTAGATACGCAGTATTTT. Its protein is CASSQDYQRGGLVDTQYF. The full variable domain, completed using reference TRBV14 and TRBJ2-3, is EAGVTQFPSHSVIEKGQTVTLRCDPISGHDNLYWYRRVMGKEIKFLLHFVKESKQDESGMPNNRFLAERTGGTYSTLKVQPAELEDSGVYFCASSQDYQRGGLVDTQYFGPGTRLTVL.

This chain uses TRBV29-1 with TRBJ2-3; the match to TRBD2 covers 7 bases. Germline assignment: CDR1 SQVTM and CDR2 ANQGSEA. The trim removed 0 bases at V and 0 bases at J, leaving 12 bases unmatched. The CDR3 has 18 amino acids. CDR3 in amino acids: CSVEDGAGSWLSTDTQYF. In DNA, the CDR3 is TGCAGCGTTGAAGACGGAGCGGGGAGCTGGCTCAGCACAGATACGCAGTATTTT.

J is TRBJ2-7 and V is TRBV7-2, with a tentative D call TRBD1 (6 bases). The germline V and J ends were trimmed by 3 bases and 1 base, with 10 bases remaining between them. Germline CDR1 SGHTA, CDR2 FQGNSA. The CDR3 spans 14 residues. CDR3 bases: TGTGCCAGCAGCTTTGGGACAATATCCTACGAGCAGTACTTC. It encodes CASSFGTISYEQYF.

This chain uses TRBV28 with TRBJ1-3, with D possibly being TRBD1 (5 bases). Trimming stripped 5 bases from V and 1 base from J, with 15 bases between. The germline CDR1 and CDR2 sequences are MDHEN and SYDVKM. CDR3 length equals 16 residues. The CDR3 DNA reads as TGTGCCAGCAGTCCCGCAGGGTTGTCTTCTGGAAACACCATATATTTT. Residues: CASSPAGLSSGNTIYF.

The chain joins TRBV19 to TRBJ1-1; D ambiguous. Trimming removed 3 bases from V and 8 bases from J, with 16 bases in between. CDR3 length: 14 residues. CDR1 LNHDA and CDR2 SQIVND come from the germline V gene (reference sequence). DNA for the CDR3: TGTGCCAGTAGTATCGGAGGGTCCTTTAGGGAAGCTTTCTTT. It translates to CASSIGGSFREAFF.

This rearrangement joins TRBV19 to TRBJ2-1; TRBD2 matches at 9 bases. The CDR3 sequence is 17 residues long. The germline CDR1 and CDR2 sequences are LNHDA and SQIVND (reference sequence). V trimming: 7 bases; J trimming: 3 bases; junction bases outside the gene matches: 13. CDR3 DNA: TGTGCCAGTACCACCCAGTGGACTAGCGAACTCTACAATGAGCAGTTCTTC. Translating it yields CASTTQWTSELYNEQFF.

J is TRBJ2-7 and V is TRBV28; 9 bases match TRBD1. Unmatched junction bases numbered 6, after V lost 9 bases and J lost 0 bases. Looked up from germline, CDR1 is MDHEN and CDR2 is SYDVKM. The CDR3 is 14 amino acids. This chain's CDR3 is CASGGQGISYEQYF. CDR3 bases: TGTGCCAGTGGAGGACAGGGGATCTCCTACGAGCAGTACTTC. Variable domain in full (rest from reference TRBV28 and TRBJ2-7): DVKVTQSSRYLVKRTGEKVFLECVQDMDHENMFWYRQDPGLGLRLIYFSYDVKMKEKGDIPEGYSVSREKKERFSLILESASTNQTSMYLCASGGQGISYEQYFGPGTRLTVT.

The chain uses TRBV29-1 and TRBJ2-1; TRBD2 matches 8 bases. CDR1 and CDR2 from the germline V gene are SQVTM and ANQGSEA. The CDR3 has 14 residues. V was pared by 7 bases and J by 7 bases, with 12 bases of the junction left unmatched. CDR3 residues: CSGGGTSKRNEQFF. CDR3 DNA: TGCAGCGGGGGGGGGACTAGTAAGAGGAATGAGCAGTTCTTC.

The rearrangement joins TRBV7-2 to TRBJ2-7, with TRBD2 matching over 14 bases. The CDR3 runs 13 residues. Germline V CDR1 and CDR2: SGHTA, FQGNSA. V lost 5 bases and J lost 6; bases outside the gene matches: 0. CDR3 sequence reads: CASSGTSGSEQYF. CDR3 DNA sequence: TGTGCCAGCAGCGGGACTAGCGGGAGCGAGCAGTACTTC.

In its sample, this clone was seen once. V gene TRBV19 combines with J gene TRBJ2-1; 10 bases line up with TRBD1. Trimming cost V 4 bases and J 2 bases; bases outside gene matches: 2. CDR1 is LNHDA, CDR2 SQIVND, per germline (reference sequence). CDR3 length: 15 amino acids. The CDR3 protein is CASSTGQGTYNEQFF. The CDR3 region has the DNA TGTGCCAGTAGTACGGGACAGGGGACCTACAATGAGCAGTTCTTC.

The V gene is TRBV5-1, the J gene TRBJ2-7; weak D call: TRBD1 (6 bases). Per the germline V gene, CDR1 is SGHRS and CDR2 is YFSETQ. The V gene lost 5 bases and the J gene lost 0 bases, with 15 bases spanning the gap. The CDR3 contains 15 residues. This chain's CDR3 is CASRTGHTDSYEQYF. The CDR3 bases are TGCGCCAGCAGAACGGGACATACCGACTCCTACGAGCAGTACTTC.

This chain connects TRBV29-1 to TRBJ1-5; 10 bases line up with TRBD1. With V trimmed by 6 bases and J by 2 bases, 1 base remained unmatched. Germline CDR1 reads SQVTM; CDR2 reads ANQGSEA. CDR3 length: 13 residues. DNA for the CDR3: TGCAGCGTGGGGACAGGGGGCAATCAGCCCCAGCATTTT. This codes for CSVGTGGNQPQHF.

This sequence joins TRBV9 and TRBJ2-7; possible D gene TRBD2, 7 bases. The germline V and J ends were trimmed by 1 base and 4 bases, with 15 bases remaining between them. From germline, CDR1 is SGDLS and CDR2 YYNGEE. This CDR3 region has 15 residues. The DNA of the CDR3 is TGTGCCAGCAGCGTACGGGGGGAGAGGGGGTACGAGCAGTACTTC. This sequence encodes CASSVRGERGYEQYF.